Following are 21 T cell receptor beta chains from one sample sequenced in a study of blood T cells in healthy people across ages. Together with a sample-barcoded 5' primer, a J-beta primer mix was included in a second PCR lasting about 7 to 11 cycles. MiXCR, run by TCRdb on the 5' RACE reads, gives a single entry per CDR3 protein. The sample yields about 1,500,000 distinct CDR3 sequences, about 28% seen once. The sequencing sample was made of blood. Receptors originate from a woman in her 30s in good health.

The chain links TRBV7-8 to TRBJ2-5; no reliable D call. V was shortened by 4 bases and J by 4 bases, with 7 bases between the two germline ends. The CDR3 sequence is 12 residues long. CDR1 and CDR2 from the germline V gene are SGHVS and FQNEAQ. The CDR3 here is CASSSRIETQYF. The CDR3 DNA sequence: TGTGCCAGCAGCTCCAGGATAGAGACCCAGTACTTC. Supplemented by reference TRBV7-8 and TRBJ2-5, the full variable domain reads GAGVSQSPRYKVAKRGQDVALRCDPISGHVSLFWYQQALGQGPEFLTYFQNEAQLDKSGLPSDRFFAERPEGSVSTLKIQRTQQEDSAVYLCASSSRIETQYFGPGTRLLVL.

The chain uses TRBV3-1 and TRBJ2-3; D unresolved. V gave up 0 bases and J gave up 2 bases, with 9 bases separating them. Germline-derived CDR1 and CDR2 are LGHDT and YNNKEL (reference sequence). The CDR3 runs 15 residues. CDR3 sequence (DNA): TGTGCCAGCAGCCAAGATGGGGATACCACAGATACGCAGTATTTT. This codes for CASSQDGDTTDTQYF.

This clonotype was found a few times. V and J are TRBV7-2 and TRBJ2-7; 7 positions match TRBD1. This CDR3 is 18 amino acids long. V was pared by 1 base and J by 0 bases, with 12 bases of the junction left unmatched. Per germline, CDR1 SGHTA and CDR2 FQGNSA. The CDR3, as DNA: TGTGCCAGCAGCTTAGGTCCCTGGGGACAGCGAAACTCCTACGAGCAGTACTTC. Translated: CASSLGPWGQRNSYEQYF.

In its sample, this clonotype was seen a few times. CDR3 protein: CAGSSGYEQYF. In DNA form, the CDR3 reads TGTGCCGGAAGCAGTGGCTACGAGCAGTACTTC. This chain uses TRBV6-1 with TRBJ2-7; D gene uncertain. Per germline, CDR1 MNHNS and CDR2 SASEGT. CDR3 length: 11 residues. V lost 11 bases to trimming and J lost 3 bases, with 11 bases between them.

This clonotype was detected only a few times. The chain carries TRBV20-1 and TRBJ2-5; D not resolved. CDR3 length: 13 residues. Trimming removed 4 bases at V and 5 bases at J, with 14 bases between. Germline V gene sequence: CDR1 DFQATT, CDR2 SNEGSKA (reference sequence). CDR3 nucleotide sequence: TGCAGTGCTAAGACGGACGTGTCGGAGACCCAGTACTTC. Residues: CSAKTDVSETQYF.

The chain carries TRBV6-2 or TRBV6-3 and TRBJ2-5; D possibly matches TRBD1 or TRBD2 (5 bases each). The CDR3 runs to 14 residues. V was clipped by 4 bases and J by 11 bases, with 20 bases between them. Per germline, CDR1 MNHEY and CDR2 SVGEGT. The CDR3 sequence is CASSSARGTYGQYF. CDR3 in DNA: TGTGCCAGCAGTTCCGCGAGAGGGACCTATGGGCAGTACTTC.

The V gene is TRBV2, the J gene TRBJ2-5; a possible D gene is TRBD1 (5 bases). The length of the CDR3 is 13 residues. V was pared by 7 bases and J by 3 bases, with 12 bases between. The germline V gene encodes CDR1 SNHLY and CDR2 FYNNEI. This CDR3 is CASTYDRKETQYF. The CDR3 DNA follows: TGTGCCAGCACCTACGACAGAAAAGAGACCCAGTACTTC.

The table lists this clonotype with a few counts. This rearrangement joins TRBV5-6 to TRBJ2-7, with D possibly called TRBD1 or TRBD2 (6 bases each). Looked up from germline, CDR1 is SGHDT and CDR2 is YYEEEE. This CDR3 region has 15 residues. Trimming took 3 bases from V and 2 from J, leaving 15 bases between them. The CDR3 coding sequence is TGTGCCAGCAGCTCGGGGGCAGGGAAGGCCTACGAGCAGTACTTC. Translated: CASSSGAGKAYEQYF.

This chain joins TRBV5-1 and TRBJ2-4, with D possibly matching TRBD2 (6 bases). Per germline, CDR1 SGHRS and CDR2 YFSETQ. The CDR3 is 15 residues long. V was trimmed by 4 bases and J by 13 bases, leaving 24 bases between them. CDR3 in DNA: TGCGCCAGCAGCCCCGGGACTGGATTCTACAATGAGCAGTACTTC. Translating gives CASSPGTGFYNEQYF.

This chain links TRBV5-1 with TRBJ2-3; 9 bases line up with TRBD1. V was clipped by 4 bases and J by 4 bases; unmatched bases: 7. CDR1 SGHRS and CDR2 YFSETQ come from the germline V gene. The CDR3 extends over 15 amino acids. The CDR3 DNA sequence: TGCGCCAGCAGCACTACAGGGGGCAGGTCAGATACGCAGTATTTT. Translated: CASSTTGGRSDTQYF. Looking up the rest from reference TRBV5-1 and TRBJ2-3 gives the full variable domain: KAGVTQTPRYLIKTRGQQVTLSCSPISGHRSVSWYQQTPGQGLQFLFEYFSETQRNKGNFPGRFSGRQFSNSRSEMNVSTLELGDSALYLCASSTTGGRSDTQYFGPGTRLTVL.

This clonotype has only a few counts. V and J are TRBV2 and TRBJ2-3; 9 bases line up with TRBD1. The germline V gene encodes CDR1 SNHLY and CDR2 FYNNEI. The CDR3 is 15 amino acids. V lost 6 bases, J lost 6 bases, and 10 bases stayed unmatched. The CDR3 is CASSYGLDRGDTQYF. CDR3 in DNA: TGTGCCAGCAGCTACGGACTCGACAGGGGGGATACGCAGTATTTT.

This rearrangement joins TRBV20-1 to TRBJ2-7, with D perhaps given as TRBD1 or TRBD2 (5 bases each). Trimming stripped 5 bases from V and 4 bases from J, with 18 bases between. CDR1 DFQATT and CDR2 SNEGSKA come from the germline V gene (reference sequence). The CDR3 consists of 14 residues. CDR3 bases: TGCAGTGCTGCCCGGGACGCGCTGTCTTACGAGCAGTACTTC. It codes for CSAARDALSYEQYF.

Turning to this clonotype: The junction departs from germline at one end; a sequencing error may be responsible. V is TRBV6-6 and J is TRBJ1-2; 8 bases fit TRBD1. The CDR3 length is 13 residues. From germline, CDR1 is MNHNY and CDR2 SVGAGI (reference sequence). CDR3 sequence reads: CASSTQGDYGYIF. The CDR3 DNA is TGTGCCAGCAGCACACAGGGGGACTATGGCTACATCTTC.

The chain carries TRBV6-1 and TRBJ2-1; a weak D match, TRBD2 (5 bases). With 6 bases removed from V and 9 bases from J, the gap between germline ends came to 18 bases. CDR3 length equals 14 residues. In germline, CDR1 is MNHNS, CDR2 SASEGT. The CDR3 reads CASRAGELSGEQFF. The CDR3 bases are TGTGCCAGCAGAGCCGGGGAGCTAAGCGGTGAGCAGTTCTTC.

On this clonotype itself: Its ends do not fully match the called genes, so a read error is possible. The chain uses TRBV5-5 and TRBJ2-5; D is possibly TRBD2 (7 bases). This CDR3 region has 15 residues. CDR1 and CDR2 (germline): SGHKS, YYEKEE (reference sequence). DNA of the CDR3: TGTGCCAGCAGCTTGGTGGGGCGGGGGCAAGAGATCCAGTACTTC. As protein: CASSLVGRGQEIQYF.

This clonotype occurred many times. The V call is TRBV7-2, the J call TRBJ1-2, with TRBD1 matching over 7 bases. With 4 bases clipped from V and 3 bases from J, the junction kept 8 bases outside the gene matches. CDR1 is SGHTA, CDR2 FQGNSA, per germline. The CDR3 runs to 15 residues. CDR3 sequence (DNA): TGTGCCAGCAGCTCCCGGAGCACAGGGGACTATGGCTACACCTTC. Translated, it gives CASSSRSTGDYGYTF.

In its sample, this clonotype was seen a few times. The chain has TRBV12-3 or TRBV12-4 and TRBJ2-5; tentatively, D is TRBD1 (6 bases). The V end lost 7 bases, the J end lost 11 bases, and 17 bases lay between the germline ends. The CDR3 spans 12 residues. For the CDR3, the DNA is TGTGCCAGCACCCCAGCAGGGGATGAGCAGTACTTC. It specifies CASTPAGDEQYF.

The chain recombines TRBV3-1 with TRBJ2-4, with a possible D match to TRBD2 (6 bases). Germline CDR1 LGHDT, CDR2 YNNKEL (reference sequence). The CDR3 has 15 amino acids. V was shortened by 5 bases and J by 6 bases, with 17 bases between the two germline ends. The DNA of the CDR3 is TGTGCCAGCAGCGCAACCGGGACTTCACCAAACATTCAGTACTTC. Translation: CASSATGTSPNIQYF.

This clonotype was detected many times. The chain couples TRBV20-1 to TRBJ1-2, with D tentatively TRBD1 (6 bases). Trimming pared 6 bases from V and 2 bases from J, leaving 16 bases between. The CDR3 covers 14 residues. Germline V gene sequence: CDR1 DFQATT, CDR2 SNEGSKA (reference sequence). CDR3 residues: CSATPQGTNYGYTF. In DNA form, the CDR3 reads TGCAGTGCCACACCACAGGGTACGAACTATGGCTACACCTTC.

The DNA of the CDR3 is TGTGCCAGCACCCCGCGCAATGAGCAGTTCTTC. This codes for CASTPRNEQFF. The chain carries TRBV7-2 and TRBJ2-1; D remains ambiguous. Trimming stripped 7 bases from V and 6 bases from J, with 7 bases between. Germline lookup yields CDR1 SGHTA and CDR2 FQGNSA. The CDR3 is 11 amino acids.

This clonotype was observed many times. V usage is TRBV12-3 or TRBV12-4 and J usage is TRBJ2-4, with 9 bases matching TRBD1. The CDR3 is made up of 17 amino acids. V shed 5 bases, J shed 2 bases, and the junction held 10 bases outside the gene matches. The CDR3 protein is CASSPAGGQGTKNIQYF. In nucleotides, the CDR3 is TGTGCCAGCAGTCCGGCCGGGGGACAGGGAACCAAAAACATTCAGTACTTC.